The sequence of this T cell receptor (beta chain) was determined in a study of shared clonotypes between healthy human individuals. Regarding the study as a whole: The study found roughly 5% of naive CD4 clonotypes shared across a handful of donors.

Notes on this clone: The antigen is not known.

Naive CD8 cells lacked CD45RO, underwent positive selection for CCR7 and left out terminally differentiated effector memory CD45RA+ cells. Germline CDR1 LNHDA, CDR2 SQIVND (reference sequence). The CDR3 sequence is 19 residues long. V lost 6 bases, J lost 8 bases, and 25 bases stayed unmatched. Produced via immunoSEQ multiplex PCR; TCRdb's table is partial and in-frame only. The table records about 600,000 clones, just under 97% of them present only once. Sample: naive CD8+ T cells sorted from blood. This TCR came from a woman in her 30s in good health. This sequence joins TRBV19 and TRBJ1-5; TRBD1 aligns across 7 bases. Written as DNA, the CDR3 is TGTGCCAGTAGGCTCAGACCGGGCAAACCGGGACAGAGTATGGAGCCCCAGCATTTT. Its protein is CASRLRPGKPGQSMEPQHF.